Below are 10 T cell receptor beta chains sequenced from a single sample in a study of T cells in Graves' hyperthyroidism and ophthalmopathy (dated by TCRdb to the late 2010s). The protocol used for the library was multiplex PCR. The reads were generated on an Illumina HiSeq 2000. Amplification of TCR beta CDR3 regions was carried out from RNA transcripts. The TCR CDR3 was subjected to a first round of RT-PCR using the HTBI primer set and the Qiagen OneStep RT-PCR kit. TCRdb reworked the public reads: Q25 trimming with fastp, MiXCR clone assembly, productive beta chains retained. Identical CDR3 proteins give one entry, which carries the most common genes and DNA. The sample table shows 700,000 or so distinct CDR3 sequences, and 15% to 20% are seen once. The top ten constitute about 8.4% of the sample. Sequenced input: blood. The source is a man between 18 and 29 years old with Graves' hyperthyroidism.

Only a few counts were recorded for this clonotype. The rearrangement joins TRBV27 to TRBJ2-3; 8 nucleotides line up with TRBD1. CDR1 and CDR2 from the germline V gene are MNHEY and SMNVEV (reference sequence). The CDR3 extends over 19 amino acids. The ends lost 0 bases at V and 3 bases at J; junction bases unmatched: 14. CDR3 region: CASSLSLGPGGILTDTQYF. CDR3 nucleotide sequence: TGTGCCAGCAGTTTATCGCTCGGGCCAGGGGGCATTTTGACAGATACGCAGTATTTT.

The sample holds many counts of this clonotype. The chain is built from TRBV6-2 or TRBV6-3 and TRBJ2-1; 11 bases line up with TRBD2. The CDR3 contains 17 residues. Germline values: CDR1 MNHEY, CDR2 SVGEGT. V lost 4 bases and J lost 4; bases outside the gene matches: 9. CDR3 sequence: CASSFHATSGAYNEQFF. For the CDR3, the DNA is TGTGCCAGCAGTTTTCATGCGACTAGCGGGGCTTACAATGAGCAGTTCTTC.

Notes on this clonotype: A much more abundant neighbour one base away suggests this may be a read error. This chain joins TRBV11-1 and TRBJ2-7; TRBD2 aligns across 8 bases. From germline, CDR1 is SGHAT and CDR2 FQDESV (reference sequence). After removal of 5 bases from V and 3 bases from J, the junction contained 9 bases not matched to a gene. This CDR3 is 15 amino acids long. CDR3 nucleotides: TGTGCCAGCAGCCCCCCAGCGGGAGCCTTCTACGAGCAGTACTTC. Translated, it gives CASSPPAGAFYEQYF. The full variable domain, completed using reference TRBV11-1 and TRBJ2-7, is EAEVAQSPRYKITEKSQAVAFWCDPISGHATLYWYRQILGQGPELLVQFQDESVVDDSQLPKDRFSAERLKGVDSTLKIQPAELGDSAMYLCASSPPAGAFYEQYFGPGTRLTVT.

This clonotype was recorded at least ten times. The chain combines TRBV30 with TRBJ2-1; D call uncertain. Trimming removed 1 base at V and 6 bases at J, with 4 bases between. Germline CDR1 and CDR2: GTSNPN and SVGIG (reference sequence). The CDR3 covers 11 residues. The CDR3 DNA is TGTGCCTGGAGTGACCTCAATGAGCAGTTCTTC. This codes for CAWSDLNEQFF.

This clonotype was seen many times. This chain uses TRBV11-3 with TRBJ2-5; 8 bases map to TRBD1. Germline CDR1 and CDR2: SGHNT and YENEEA. Trimming took 4 bases from V and 5 from J; bases not matched to a gene: 9. The CDR3 has 15 residues. The CDR3 region is CASSSQGGGGETQYF. CDR3 coding DNA: TGTGCCAGCAGCTCACAGGGGGGAGGCGGGGAGACCCAGTACTTC.

This clonotype was seen repeatedly, ten times or more. This chain uses TRBV15 with TRBJ2-7; 7 positions match TRBD2. CDR3 size: 15 residues. Trimming at V came to 5 bases and at J to 1 base, leaving 8 bases not matched to a gene. Germline CDR1 LNHNV, CDR2 YYDKDF (reference sequence). This CDR3 reads CATSPSWGGSYEQYF. The CDR3 region has the DNA TGTGCCACCAGCCCCTCTTGGGGGGGGTCCTACGAGCAGTACTTC.

Only a few counts were recorded for this clonotype. This rearrangement joins TRBV6-1 to TRBJ2-1; 11 bases are a match to TRBD2. V dropped 10 bases and J dropped 8; count of bases not matched to a gene: 10. This CDR3 comprises 14 residues. Per the germline V gene, CDR1 is MNHNS and CDR2 is SASEGT. CDR3 coding DNA: TGTGCCACCCGGTTCCTAGCGGGAGGCTATGAGCAGTTCTTC. The encoded protein is CATRFLAGGYEQFF.

This clonotype was seen more than once but under ten times. The V gene is TRBV12-3 or TRBV12-4, the J gene TRBJ2-2; TRBD1 aligns across 8 bases. This CDR3 has 23 amino acids. V dropped 4 bases and J dropped 6; count of bases not matched to a gene: 31. CDR3 sequence (DNA): TGTGCCAGCAGTTATGGACAGGGAGGATCCTCCACAGGGAACGCCGCAACGCCCGGGGAGCTGTTTTTT. Its protein is CASSYGQGGSSTGNAATPGELFF.

This clonotype was seen just once. Just one base apart from a much larger clone, this may be a read error. J is TRBJ1-5 and V is TRBV28; no clear D gene. Trimming removed 8 bases from V and 2 bases from J, with 19 bases in between. CDR3 length: 16 residues. Germline lookup yields CDR1 MDHEN and CDR2 SYDVKM. CDR3 residues: CASGDGGSIGNQPQHF. CDR3 DNA sequence: TGTGCCAGCGGAGACGGCGGCTCGATTGGCAATCAGCCCCAGCATTTT. The whole variable domain, remainder taken from reference TRBV28 and TRBJ1-5, is DVKVTQSSRYLVKRTGEKVFLECVQDMDHENMFWYRQDPGLGLRLIYFSYDVKMKEKGDIPEGYSVSREKKERFSLILESASTNQTSMYLCASGDGGSIGNQPQHFGDGTRLSIL.

The CDR3 reads CASSRQGPQETQYF. As DNA, the CDR3 is TGTGCCAGCAGCAGACAGGGGCCCCAAGAGACCCAGTACTTC. The chain recombines TRBV7-9 with TRBJ2-5, with 8 bases lining up with TRBD1. The CDR3 totals 14 residues. V shed 5 bases and J 1 base; nucleotides not matched to a gene: 3. Germline lookup yields CDR1 SEHNR and CDR2 FQNEAQ (reference sequence).